This entry lists 13 T cell receptor beta chains sequenced from one sample in a study of blood T cell repertoires in COVID-19. TCRdb keeps only in-frame clones here, not all; method: immunoSEQ multiplex PCR. The data show a few hundred thousand clones, approximately 86% seen once. Sequencing was performed on peripheral blood. These TCRs come from a man in his sixties with acute or convalescent COVID-19.

The rearrangement links TRBV19 to TRBJ2-1; maybe TRBD2 (5 bases). Per the germline V gene, CDR1 is LNHDA and CDR2 is SQIVND (reference sequence). The CDR3 sequence is 12 residues long. V was clipped by 5 bases and J by 9 bases, with 11 bases between them. The CDR3 loop reads CASSLPGFEQFF. In DNA, the CDR3 is TGTGCCAGTAGTTTACCGGGATTTGAGCAGTTCTTC.

The rearrangement joins TRBV6-4 to TRBJ2-6; D may be TRBD1 (5 bases). This CDR3 region has 16 residues. Per the germline V gene, CDR1 is MRHNA and CDR2 is SNTAGT. V dropped 5 bases and J dropped 1 base, with 12 bases sitting between them. The CDR3 loop reads CASSQLQGSGANVLTF. The CDR3 region has the DNA TGTGCCAGCAGTCAACTCCAGGGATCTGGGGCCAACGTCCTGACTTTC.

The chain uses TRBV18 and TRBJ2-2; 10 nucleotides match TRBD2. The CDR3 runs 17 residues. V shed 6 bases and J 7 bases; nucleotides not matched to a gene: 14. Germline V gives CDR1 KGHSH, CDR2 LQKENI. The CDR3 region has the DNA TGTGCCAGCTCCCGCACCGGGACTAGCGAAACTAACGGGGAGCTGTTTTTT. This codes for CASSRTGTSETNGELFF.

This sequence joins TRBV18 and TRBJ1-3, with TRBD1 as a possible D gene (5 bases). The ends were cut back, 3 bases at V and 4 bases at J, with 16 bases in the middle. The CDR3 runs 16 residues. The germline CDR1 and CDR2 sequences are KGHSH and LQKENI. Here the CDR3 reads CASSPGTARTGNTIYF. CDR3 bases: TGTGCCAGCTCACCTGGGACTGCTCGCACCGGAAACACCATATATTTT.

This sequence joins TRBV7-9 and TRBJ1-2; 8 positions agree with TRBD1. The CDR3 loop spans 16 amino acids. Germline trimming cut 1 base from V and 4 bases from J; bases unmatched to any gene: 8. Germline CDR1 and CDR2: SEHNR and FQNEAQ (reference sequence). The CDR3 DNA sequence: TGTGCCAGCAGCTTAGGGCAAGGCACAGGGGGCTATGGCTACACCTTC. Amino acid sequence: CASSLGQGTGGYGYTF.

The chain couples TRBV7-9 to TRBJ1-1, with 7 bases identical to TRBD1. This CDR3 is 16 amino acids long. Germline values: CDR1 SEHNR, CDR2 FQNEAQ (reference sequence). V shed 5 bases, J shed 0 bases, and the junction held 9 bases outside the gene matches. CDR3 DNA sequence: TGTGCCAGCAGCCCCCCGGGACAGAAAATGAACACTGAAGCTTTCTTT. Translating it yields CASSPPGQKMNTEAFF.

The V gene is TRBV5-4, the J gene TRBJ2-1; 14 nucleotides match TRBD2. CDR3 length: 15 amino acids. The V gene's germline CDR1 is SGHNT and CDR2 YYREEE (reference sequence). After removal of 2 bases from V and 8 bases from J, the junction contained 3 bases not matched to a gene. CDR3 residues: CASSFRTSGGYEQFF. CDR3 in DNA: TGTGCCAGCAGCTTTCGGACTAGCGGGGGGTATGAGCAGTTCTTC.

V gene TRBV15 combines with J gene TRBJ2-2; D ambiguous. CDR3 length equals 13 residues. Germline V gene lookup returns CDR1 LNHNV and CDR2 YYDKDF (reference sequence). V lost 3 bases, J lost 7 bases, and 9 bases lay in between. In DNA, the CDR3 is TGTGCCACCAGCAGCCGCGCAAGCGGGGAGCTGTTTTTT. Translated: CATSSRASGELFF.

Notes on this clone: This sample includes further DNA sequences coding for the same CDR3. V is TRBV7-9 and J is TRBJ1-6, with D perhaps TRBD1 (5 bases). The CDR3 has 15 residues. Germline V gene data show CDR1 as SEHNR and CDR2 as FQNEAQ (reference sequence). Trimming stripped 3 bases from V and 7 bases from J, with 13 bases between. The CDR3 DNA is TGTGCCAGCAGCTTCGGGGGGGAAGGGAATTCACCCCTCCACTTT. Translating it yields CASSFGGEGNSPLHF.

The gene calls are TRBV18 and TRBJ2-3; 9 bases are shared with TRBD2. CDR3 length: 17 residues. Losses at the gene ends were 0 bases for V and 1 base for J; bases not matched to a gene: 5. CDR1 is KGHSH and CDR2 is LQKENI in the germline V gene. CDR3 residues: CASSPPSVAGGTDTQYF. DNA of the CDR3: TGTGCCAGCTCACCACCTTCGGTAGCGGGAGGCACAGATACGCAGTATTTT.

Worth noting for this clone: A much larger clone sits a single nucleotide away, making a read error possible. V and J are TRBV19 and TRBJ2-1; possibly TRBD2 for D (6 bases). The V end lost 7 bases, the J end lost 1 base, and 32 bases lay between the germline ends. The CDR3 has 21 amino acids. Per the germline V gene, CDR1 is LNHDA and CDR2 is SQIVND (reference sequence). In DNA form, the CDR3 reads TGTGCCAGTAATCAGAAAACCGGGACTCAGCGTAATTGGGCGTCCTACAATGAGCAGTTCTTC. Its protein product is CASNQKTGTQRNWASYNEQFF.

The CDR3 sequence: CASSLALAGGLSTGELFF. The DNA for the CDR3 is TGTGCCAGCAGCTTAGCACTAGCGGGGGGGCTGAGTACCGGGGAGCTGTTTTTT. The chain uses TRBV7-2 and TRBJ2-2; TRBD2 agrees at 13 bases. Germline V gene data show CDR1 as SGHTA and CDR2 as FQGNSA. V lost 0 bases to trimming and J lost 5 bases; unmatched junction nucleotides: 6. This CDR3 has 18 amino acids.

A note on this clone: Other DNA sequences within the sample encode an identical CDR3. The gene calls are TRBV11-2 and TRBJ1-1; 7 bases map to TRBD1. The germline CDR1 and CDR2 sequences are SGHAT and FQNNGV. The CDR3 has 12 residues. V lost 5 bases and J lost 10; bases outside the gene matches: 7. CDR3 nucleotide sequence: TGTGCCAGCAGCCGGGACAGAGAAAGAGCTTTCTTT. Amino acid sequence: CASSRDRERAFF.